A single sample gave rise to the 24 T cell receptor beta chains below, sequenced in a study of regulatory T cells in long-lasting Graves disease. Libraries of TCR beta came from iRepertoire HTBI primers plus Arm-PCR of CDR3 regions. Using its own MiXCR run on the multiplex PCR reads, TCRdb lists one record per CDR3 protein. The repertoire holds around 400,000 distinct CDR3 sequences, roughly 10% seen once, with 15% to 20% in the top ten. Time point reported: newly diagnosed GD, antithyroid drugs for less than 3 months. The TCR library was made from RNA that had been extracted from PBMCs in TRIzol. These same data were also listed under a study on T cells in Graves' hyperthyroidism and ophthalmopathy.

The sequencing used peripheral blood mononuclear cells (PBMCs), collected at new diagnosis, from a patient treated with antithyroid drugs. The source is a woman younger than 35 with Graves disease.

The chain employs TRBV7-2 and TRBJ2-5; D may correspond to TRBD1 or TRBD2 (5 bases each). The CDR3 is 13 amino acids. Germline CDR1 is SGHTA and CDR2 is FQGNSA. The V gene lost 4 bases and the J gene lost 3 bases, with 9 bases spanning the gap. CDR3 loop: CASSSVGEETQYF. The CDR3 DNA sequence: TGTGCCAGCAGCTCGGTGGGGGAAGAGACCCAGTACTTC.

This clonotype came up many times. The V gene is TRBV7-6, the J gene TRBJ2-3, with D unclear. The length of the CDR3 is 14 residues. Germline-derived CDR1 and CDR2 are SGHVS and FNYEAQ. V was trimmed by 4 bases and J by 3 bases, leaving 11 bases between them. The CDR3 is CASSSTGPTDTQYF. The CDR3, as DNA: TGTGCCAGCAGCTCAACCGGGCCGACAGATACGCAGTATTTT. The full variable domain, with the rest looked up from reference TRBV7-6 and TRBJ2-3, is GAGVSQSPRYKVTKRGQDVALRCDPISGHVSLYWYRQALGQGPEFLTYFNYEAQQDKSGLPNDRFSAERPEGSISTLTIQRTEQRDSAMYRCASSSTGPTDTQYFGPGTRLTVL.

The chain is built from TRBV5-4 and TRBJ1-1, with D perhaps TRBD1 (6 bases). Per germline, CDR1 SGHNT and CDR2 YYREEE (reference sequence). V was shortened by 2 bases and J by 4 bases, with 18 bases between the two germline ends. The CDR3 extends over 16 amino acids. The CDR3 DNA reads TGTGCCAGCAGCTTACTACAGGGCGTCTTTAGCACTGAAGCTTTCTTT. It translates to CASSLLQGVFSTEAFF. The variable domain in full, with the rest retrieved from reference TRBV5-4 and TRBJ1-1, is ETGVTQSPTHLIKTRGQQVTLRCSSQSGHNTVSWYQQALGQGPQFIFQYYREEENGRGNFPPRFSGLQFPNYSSELNVNALELDDSALYLCASSLLQGVFSTEAFFGQGTRLTVV.

This clonotype was counted once. The chain uses TRBV4-1 and TRBJ1-2; D is undetermined. V lost 0 bases and J lost 4, with 15 bases in between. CDR3 length equals 16 residues. Germline CDR1 reads MGHRA; CDR2 reads YSYEKL. This CDR3 reads CASSQDPKSQVYGYTF. The CDR3 coding sequence is TGCGCCAGCAGCCAAGACCCCAAATCCCAAGTCTATGGCTACACCTTC.

This clonotype was detected many times. The CDR3 spells CASSEEANTEAFF. The CDR3 DNA is TGTGCCAGCAGTGAAGAGGCGAACACTGAAGCTTTCTTT. The chain employs TRBV2 and TRBJ1-1; D not resolved. CDR3 length equals 13 residues. The ends were cut back, 1 base at V and 1 base at J, with 4 bases in the middle. Germline CDR1 and CDR2: SNHLY and FYNNEI.

This clonotype was seen at least ten times. The chain is built from TRBV4-1 and TRBJ2-1; perhaps D is TRBD1 or TRBD2 (5 bases each). This CDR3 spans 14 amino acids. Between the trimmed V and J ends, which lost 8 bases and 0 bases, there was a span of 11 bases. Germline assignment: CDR1 MGHRA and CDR2 YSYEKL. The CDR3 region is CASAAGTSYNEQFF. Written as DNA, the CDR3 is TGCGCCAGCGCGGCCGGGACCTCCTACAATGAGCAGTTCTTC.

Many counts were recorded for this clonotype. The J gene is TRBJ2-1, the V gene TRBV12-3 or TRBV12-4; 7 bases match TRBD1. This CDR3 region has 17 residues. The V and J ends lost 4 bases and 7 bases, in that order; junction bases with no gene match: 16. The chain's CDR3 is CASSSYRGQVRTNEQFF. CDR3 DNA sequence: TGTGCCAGCAGTTCCTACCGAGGACAGGTCCGAACAAATGAGCAGTTCTTC.

On this clonotype: A much larger clone sits a single nucleotide away, making a read error possible. This chain uses TRBV6-1 with TRBJ2-1, with D perhaps assigned TRBD1 or TRBD2 (6 bases each). The CDR3 consists of 15 residues. Per the germline V gene, CDR1 is MNHNS and CDR2 is SASEGT. The CDR3 DNA follows: TGTGCCAGCAGGGCGGGGAGAAATAGGGACAATGAGCAGCTCTTC. This sequence encodes CASRAGRNRDNEQLF.

This clonotype was observed at least ten times. The chain combines TRBV20-1 with TRBJ1-2; 7 bases match TRBD1. J lost 1 base, V lost 3 bases, and 5 bases had no gene match. This CDR3 contains 14 residues. Germline CDR1 and CDR2: DFQATT and SNEGSKA (reference sequence). The CDR3, as DNA: TGCAGTGCTAGGGTGGCAGGGGGTAACTATGGCTACACCTTC. Translation: CSARVAGGNYGYTF.

This clonotype was found many times. The rearrangement joins TRBV27 to TRBJ2-1; D possibly corresponds to TRBD2 (6 bases). This CDR3 is built from 15 residues. CDR1 and CDR2 from the germline V gene are MNHEY and SMNVEV (reference sequence). V was shortened by 5 bases and J by 3 bases, with 14 bases between the two germline ends. The CDR3, as DNA: TGTGCCAGCAGTAAACTAGCTCTAAACTACAATGAGCAGTTCTTC. Its protein product is CASSKLALNYNEQFF.

The chain employs TRBV7-8 and TRBJ2-7; no clear D. This CDR3 is built from 13 residues. Germline lookup yields CDR1 SGHVS and CDR2 FQNEAQ. Trimming stripped 4 bases from V and 2 bases from J, with 9 bases between. The CDR3 region has the DNA TGTGCCAGCAGCTCTCGGCGTGCCTACGAGCAGTACTTC. Translating gives CASSSRRAYEQYF.

This clonotype has at least ten counts. A junction boundary mismatches the germline segment, possibly from a read error. CDR3 sequence reads: CASSLASGFHSYGELFF. The CDR3, as DNA: TGTGCCAGCAGCTTGGCCAGTGGATTCCACAGTTACGGGGAGCTGTTTTTT. The chain has TRBV5-1 and TRBJ2-2; D unresolved. Germline V gene lookup returns CDR1 SGHRS and CDR2 YFSETQ. CDR3 size: 17 residues.

This clonotype was counted many times. J is TRBJ1-6 and V is TRBV7-8, with D possibly being TRBD1 (6 bases). The CDR3 contains 17 residues. Germline V gene sequence: CDR1 SGHVS, CDR2 FQNEAQ. Trimming removed 5 bases from V and 0 bases from J, with 14 bases in between. The CDR3 DNA follows: TGTGCCAGCAGCCGATCGGACAGCCGCTCCTATAATTCACCCCTCCACTTT. This sequence encodes CASSRSDSRSYNSPLHF.

The chain couples TRBV28 to TRBJ1-4; D is unresolved. Trimming shortened V by 6 bases and J by 14 bases, and 16 bases separated the two germline ends. CDR1 and CDR2 (germline): MDHEN, SYDVKM. The CDR3 is made up of 12 amino acids. The CDR3 sequence is CASRFQPGALFF. The CDR3 bases are TGTGCCAGCAGGTTTCAACCGGGCGCCCTGTTTTTT.

This clonotype was recorded many times. The chain carries TRBV5-5 and TRBJ2-7; 7 bases fit TRBD2. After removal of 3 bases from V and 5 bases from J, the junction contained 8 bases not matched to a gene. Germline lookup yields CDR1 SGHKS and CDR2 YYEKEE (reference sequence). There are 14 residues in the CDR3. The CDR3 spells CASSSGTMPHEQYF. The DNA for the CDR3 is TGTGCCAGCAGCTCCGGGACTATGCCCCACGAGCAGTACTTC.

In its sample, this clonotype was seen many times. The chain recombines TRBV20-1 with TRBJ2-5, with D hard to call. This CDR3 comprises 10 residues. Germline V gene sequence: CDR1 DFQATT, CDR2 SNEGSKA (reference sequence). The V and J ends lost 6 bases and 6 bases respectively, with 8 bases between them. The CDR3 sequence is CSAWNKTQYF. CDR3 sequence (DNA): TGCAGTGCCTGGAATAAGACCCAGTACTTC.

This clonotype was seen only a few times. V is TRBV7-8 and J is TRBJ2-7, with D possibly being TRBD2 (7 bases). Germline-derived CDR1 and CDR2 are SGHVS and FQNEAQ. Trimming removed 4 bases at V and 4 bases at J, with 17 bases between. CDR3 length equals 15 residues. The CDR3 spells CASSSGAGAAYEQYF. The CDR3 region has the DNA TGTGCCAGCAGCTCGGGGGCGGGAGCGGCTTACGAGCAGTACTTC.

This clonotype was recorded many times. CDR3 residues: CSVGGATNEKLFF. The DNA for the CDR3 is TGCAGCGTTGGCGGCGCAACTAATGAAAAACTGTTTTTT. The chain has TRBV29-1 and TRBJ1-4; D is uncertain. V was cut by 4 bases and J by 0 bases, with 6 bases left in between. CDR1 and CDR2 from the germline V gene are SQVTM and ANQGSEA. The CDR3 is made up of 13 amino acids.

This clonotype was recorded at least ten times. This chain joins TRBV27 and TRBJ1-1; D possibly corresponds to TRBD1 (5 bases). The CDR3 is made up of 14 amino acids. Trimming removed 1 base from V and 2 bases from J, with 8 bases in between. Per the germline V gene, CDR1 is MNHEY and CDR2 is SMNVEV (reference sequence). Here the CDR3 DNA reads TGTGCCAGCAGTTTATGGGGCCCTAACACTGAAGCTTTCTTT. Residues: CASSLWGPNTEAFF.

This clonotype has more than one count but fewer than ten. This chain joins TRBV13 and TRBJ2-1; 7 nucleotides agree with TRBD2. Germline values: CDR1 PRHDT, CDR2 FYEKMQ (reference sequence). This CDR3 is built from 18 residues. V lost 5 bases, J lost 1 base, and 14 bases stayed unmatched. The CDR3: CASSHRLAAMRSYNEQFF. The CDR3 DNA reads as TGTGCCAGCAGCCACCGACTAGCCGCCATGAGGTCCTACAATGAGCAGTTCTTC.

This clonotype was found a few times. This chain connects TRBV7-2 to TRBJ2-5; D not resolved. Germline CDR1 reads SGHTA; CDR2 reads FQGNSA. Deletions cut 1 base from V and 4 bases from J, with 13 bases between. The CDR3 extends over 15 amino acids. DNA of the CDR3: TGTGCCAGCAGCTTAGTAGGTATTGGCAGAGAGACCCAGTACTTC. Translating gives CASSLVGIGRETQYF.

This clonotype was observed many times. CDR3 bases: TGTGCCAGCAGCCTTCGTGACAGGGTGGGCACTGAAGCTTTCTTT. Protein product: CASSLRDRVGTEAFF. The gene calls are TRBV3-1 and TRBJ1-1; 7 positions agree with TRBD1. The CDR3 totals 15 residues. Germline V gene lookup returns CDR1 LGHDT and CDR2 YNNKEL (reference sequence). The junction had 9 bases not matched to a gene; V was cut back by 4 bases and J by 4 bases.

The V call is TRBV5-8, the J call TRBJ1-4; 9 nucleotides align to TRBD1. The CDR3 runs 16 residues. Trimming removed 1 base from V and 8 bases from J; junction bases left unmatched: 9. The germline V gene encodes CDR1 SGHTS and CDR2 YDEGEE. CDR3 in amino acids: CASSLWGGQGEEKLFF. The CDR3 DNA is TGTGCCAGCAGCTTGTGGGGGGGACAGGGTGAAGAAAAACTGTTTTTT.

V is TRBV5-8 and J is TRBJ2-1; possibly TRBD1 for D (6 bases). Germline V gives CDR1 SGHTS, CDR2 YDEGEE. V was clipped by 0 bases and J by 10 bases, with 17 bases between them. This CDR3 is 15 amino acids long. The CDR3 nucleotides are TGTGCCAGCAGCTTGGAACGGTGGGGGCGCGGGGAGCAGTTCTTC. This encodes CASSLERWGRGEQFF.